This passage covers 20 T cell receptor beta chains from one sample sequenced in a study of OX40 agonist ivuxolimab in advanced cancers. Profiling relied on immunoSEQ multiplex PCR, and the TCRdb table lists in-frame clones only, not all of them. This sample has 85,000 to 90,000 clones, with approximately 85% found just once. Sequencing used CD4+ or CD8+ T cells sorted from blood, obtained in a trial of the OX40 agonist ivuxolimab. The receptors were gathered from an adult with an advanced solid tumor such as melanoma, head and neck, liver or kidney cancer.

The genes are TRBV6-5 and TRBJ1-6; D call uncertain. The V gene lost 2 bases and the J gene lost 10 bases, with 12 bases spanning the gap. Germline V gives CDR1 MNHEY, CDR2 SVGAGI. The CDR3 extends over 14 amino acids. Here the CDR3 DNA reads TGTGCCAGCAGTTACCAGACGCTGGAATCACCCCTCCACTTT. Amino acid sequence: CASSYQTLESPLHF.

The chain couples TRBV18 to TRBJ2-5; D is possibly TRBD1 (6 bases). V was shortened by 3 bases and J by 0 bases, with 8 bases between the two germline ends. The germline V gene encodes CDR1 KGHSH and CDR2 LQKENI. This CDR3 comprises 14 residues. For the CDR3, the DNA is TGTGCCAGCTCACCTAGGACAGACCAAGAGACCCAGTACTTC. Encoded protein: CASSPRTDQETQYF.

The rearrangement uses TRBV5-4 and TRBJ2-7, with TRBD1 matching 8 bases. With V trimmed by 2 bases and J by 1 base, 8 bases remained unmatched. Germline assignment: CDR1 SGHNT and CDR2 YYREEE (reference sequence). The CDR3 covers 16 residues. The CDR3 DNA is TGTGCCAGCAGCTTCGGACAGGGTGGTAAATCCTACGAGCAGTACTTC. Translating it yields CASSFGQGGKSYEQYF.

This clone has a single count. J is TRBJ1-2 and V is TRBV2, with TRBD1 as a possible D gene (6 bases). The V gene lost 5 bases and the J gene lost 7 bases, with 14 bases spanning the gap. The CDR3 extends over 13 amino acids. Germline CDR1 is SNHLY and CDR2 is FYNNEI. The CDR3 reads CASSTGSGGGYTF. CDR3 DNA sequence: TGTGCCAGCAGTACAGGGAGTGGGGGTGGCTACACCTTC.

The V gene is TRBV2, the J gene TRBJ2-1; tentatively, D is TRBD1 (5 bases). CDR1 SNHLY and CDR2 FYNNEI come from the germline V gene. This CDR3 has 15 residues. V dropped 1 base and J dropped 3 bases, with 10 bases sitting between them. The CDR3 reads CASSEVRVSYNEQFF. The CDR3 DNA reads as TGTGCCAGCAGTGAAGTCAGGGTAAGCTACAATGAGCAGTTCTTC.

This sequence joins TRBV4-1 and TRBJ2-7, with 12 bases identical to TRBD2. Germline trimming cut 3 bases from V and 0 bases from J; bases unmatched to any gene: 3. Germline V gene sequence: CDR1 MGHRA, CDR2 YSYEKL. CDR3 length: 16 amino acids. The CDR3 DNA reads as TGCGCCAGCAGCCACCGACTAGCGGGAGTCTCCTACGAGCAGTACTTC. Translation gives CASSHRLAGVSYEQYF.

J is TRBJ2-3 and V is TRBV5-6, with 13 bases fitting TRBD2. Trimming took 4 bases from V and 1 from J; bases not matched to a gene: 6. The CDR3 is 17 residues long. Germline V gene lookup returns CDR1 SGHDT and CDR2 YYEEEE. CDR3 loop: CASSRRLAGGGTDTQYF. CDR3 DNA sequence: TGTGCCAGCAGCAGGCGACTAGCGGGGGGTGGCACAGATACGCAGTATTTT.

The chain couples TRBV18 to TRBJ2-7; maybe TRBD1 (5 bases). Germline V gene data show CDR1 as KGHSH and CDR2 as LQKENI. The CDR3 has 12 amino acids. The V gene lost 3 bases and the J gene lost 4 bases, with 7 bases spanning the gap. The chain's CDR3 is CASSPDSYEQYV. CDR3 DNA sequence: TGTGCCAGCTCACCTGACAGTTACGAGCAGTACGTC.

This sequence joins TRBV5-5 and TRBJ1-6; possibly TRBD1 for D (5 bases). The CDR3 totals 14 residues. V lost 2 bases, J lost 9 bases, and 12 bases lay in between. Per the germline V gene, CDR1 is SGHKS and CDR2 is YYEKEE (reference sequence). The CDR3: CASSFQGPVSPLHF. Here the CDR3 DNA reads TGTGCCAGCAGCTTTCAGGGTCCGGTTTCACCCCTCCACTTT.

This CDR3 is CASSPLVAGGTHEQFF. CDR3 DNA sequence: TGTGCCAGCTCACCCTTGGTGGCGGGGGGCACCCATGAGCAGTTCTTC. The rearrangement uses TRBV18 and TRBJ2-1, with 8 bases fitting TRBD2. CDR3 length: 16 amino acids. Germline CDR1 and CDR2: KGHSH and LQKENI. V lost 3 bases to trimming and J lost 8 bases; unmatched junction nucleotides: 12.

The rearrangement uses TRBV4-1 and TRBJ1-6, with 7 bases aligning to TRBD1. J was trimmed by 1 base and V by 2 bases; bases with no gene match: 8. This CDR3 is built from 18 residues. Germline CDR1 reads MGHRA; CDR2 reads YSYEKL. Written as DNA, the CDR3 is TGCGCCAGCAGCCAAAGGGTACAGGGGTTGTCCTATAATTCACCCCTCCACTTT. Translating it yields CASSQRVQGLSYNSPLHF.

The chain is built from TRBV7-8 and TRBJ2-7, with unresolved D. V lost 1 base, J lost 3 bases, and 10 bases lay in between. Germline CDR1 reads SGHVS; CDR2 reads FQNEAQ. The CDR3 length is 14 residues. Written as DNA, the CDR3 is TGTGCCAGCAGCTTAGTCCCCGGAGACTACGAGCAGTACGTC. Translated, it gives CASSLVPGDYEQYV.

The J gene is TRBJ2-3, the V gene TRBV5-1, with D uncertain. Germline V gene lookup returns CDR1 SGHRS and CDR2 YFSETQ. Trimming pared 0 bases from V and 3 bases from J, leaving 11 bases between. The CDR3 runs to 15 residues. The CDR3 DNA sequence: TGCGCCAGCAGCTTGGACCCGAATCCGACAGATACGCAGTATTTT. Amino acids: CASSLDPNPTDTQYF.

The chain couples TRBV5-1 to TRBJ1-6, with 8 bases identical to TRBD1. The CDR3 consists of 14 residues. The V and J ends lost 2 bases and 9 bases, in that order; junction bases with no gene match: 4. Germline assignment: CDR1 SGHRS and CDR2 YFSETQ. As DNA, the CDR3 is TGCGCCAGCAGCTTAGACAGGGGCGGTTCACCCCTCCACTTT. As protein: CASSLDRGGSPLHF.

Here the CDR3 DNA reads TGTGCCAGCAGTTTGTGGGGGGGCTTGGGTCACAATCAGCCCCAGCATTTT. It translates to CASSLWGGLGHNQPQHF. V gene TRBV27 combines with J gene TRBJ1-5, with D possibly being TRBD1 (6 bases). V gave up 3 bases and J gave up 3 bases, with 18 bases separating them. Germline V lookup: CDR1 MNHEY, CDR2 SMNVEV (reference sequence). There are 17 residues in the CDR3.

The rearrangement uses TRBV7-2 and TRBJ2-1, with a possible D match to TRBD2 (7 bases). V lost 1 base, J lost 5 bases, and 15 bases lay in between. The CDR3 runs to 16 residues. Germline V gives CDR1 SGHTA, CDR2 FQGNSA. The CDR3 protein is CASSLVVGGGNNEQFF. The CDR3 nucleotides read TGTGCCAGCAGCTTAGTAGTGGGAGGGGGGAACAATGAGCAGTTCTTC.

This clone came up a few times. The chain couples TRBV6-6 to TRBJ2-7, with D perhaps TRBD2 (5 bases). Looked up from germline, CDR1 is MNHNY and CDR2 is SVGAGI (reference sequence). The CDR3 has 14 residues. Trimming took 2 bases from V and 2 from J, leaving 10 bases between them. The CDR3 loop reads CASSYRSVAYEQYF. Written as DNA, the CDR3 is TGTGCCAGCAGTTACCGTAGCGTCGCCTACGAGCAGTACTTC.

Points on this clone: The junction departs from the called germline gene at one end, perhaps through a read error. The chain joins TRBV18 to TRBJ1-1, with 7 bases fitting TRBD1. The CDR3 runs 13 residues. Per the germline V gene, CDR1 is KGHSH and CDR2 is LQKENI. In DNA, the CDR3 is TGTGCCAGCGCACCCGCAGGGGGAACTGAAGCTTTCTTT. Translation gives CASAPAGGTEAFF.

This chain connects TRBV30 to TRBJ1-1; 7 bases fit TRBD1. V gave up 0 bases and J gave up 5 bases; unmatched junction bases: 3. The CDR3 spans 13 residues. Germline V gene lookup returns CDR1 GTSNPN and CDR2 SVGIG (reference sequence). CDR3 loop: CAWSVGGGTEAFF. The CDR3 bases are TGTGCCTGGAGTGTAGGGGGCGGTACTGAAGCTTTCTTT.

V usage is TRBV28 and J usage is TRBJ1-4; TRBD1 agrees at 7 bases. The germline CDR1 and CDR2 sequences are MDHEN and SYDVKM. V dropped 7 bases and J dropped 8; count of bases not matched to a gene: 7. The CDR3 contains 13 residues. DNA for the CDR3: TGTGCCAGCACCCGACAGGGAAGGGAAAAACTGTTTTTT. It is translated as CASTRQGREKLFF.